One sample yielded the 21 T cell receptor beta chains listed below, sequenced in a study of cytotoxic CD8 clonotypes in ibrutinib-treated CLL. The repertoire was sequenced with immunoSEQ multiplex PCR; TCRdb's copy has only in-frame clones and lacks some. The table has roughly 70,000 clones, more than 75% seen once; the top ten hold about 8%. The sample was PBMCs, taken at disease progression, from a patient treated with ibrutinib. The receptors stem from a human donor with chronic lymphocytic leukemia.

This clone is a singleton in its sample. J is TRBJ1-1 and V is TRBV4-1; no firm D call. Germline V lookup: CDR1 MGHRA, CDR2 YSYEKL. Trimming pared 5 bases from V and 2 bases from J, leaving 3 bases between. The length of the CDR3 is 11 residues. CDR3 nucleotides: TGCGCCAGCAGCAGTAACACTGAAGCTTTCTTT. This codes for CASSSNTEAFF.

The chain has TRBV18 and TRBJ1-2; D gene unclear. Between the trimmed V and J ends, which lost 2 bases and 5 bases, there was a span of 6 bases. The CDR3 spans 12 residues. Germline assignment: CDR1 KGHSH and CDR2 LQKENI. The CDR3 DNA is TGTGCCAGCTCACCAATTCTATATGGCTACACCTTC. Amino acids: CASSPILYGYTF.

The V and J genes are TRBV25-1 and TRBJ2-1; no firm D call. The germline V and J ends were trimmed by 5 bases and 1 base, with 3 bases remaining between them. CDR3 length equals 12 residues. Germline loops: CDR1 MGHDK, CDR2 SYGVNS. In DNA, the CDR3 is TGTGCCAGCAGTTTATCCTACAATGAGCAGTTCTTC. This translates into CASSLSYNEQFF.

V usage is TRBV28 and J usage is TRBJ2-1, with TRBD2 matching 8 bases. The ends lost 6 bases at V and 0 bases at J; junction bases unmatched: 1. The CDR3 runs 14 residues. Germline loops: CDR1 MDHEN, CDR2 SYDVKM. The CDR3 loop reads CASSGGASYNEQFF. As DNA, the CDR3 is TGTGCCAGCAGCGGGGGGGCCTCCTACAATGAGCAGTTCTTC.

This clone was counted between two and nine times. The chain recombines TRBV27 with TRBJ1-1; D is possibly TRBD1 (6 bases). Germline V lookup: CDR1 MNHEY, CDR2 SMNVEV (reference sequence). Between the trimmed V and J ends, which lost 4 bases and 10 bases, there was a span of 13 bases. There are 12 residues in the CDR3. The CDR3 DNA follows: TGTGCCAGCAGTTCCGTTGGGGGGCTAGCTTTCTTT. This sequence encodes CASSSVGGLAFF.

The CDR3 coding sequence is TGTGCCAGCAGCCGTATCAGGGAGAACGAGCAGTACTTC. It translates to CASSRIRENEQYF. The chain has TRBV16 and TRBJ2-7, with D perhaps TRBD1 or TRBD2 (5 bases each). Germline-derived CDR1 and CDR2 are KGHSY and FQNENV. Trimming removed 4 bases from V and 5 bases from J, with 12 bases in between. The CDR3 extends over 13 amino acids.

This chain links TRBV30 with TRBJ1-4, with TRBD1 matching over 8 bases. Germline values: CDR1 GTSNPN, CDR2 SVGIG (reference sequence). Trimming took 0 bases from V and 7 from J; bases not matched to a gene: 7. CDR3 length equals 15 residues. CDR3 sequence reads: CAWSVTLTGVEKLFF. The CDR3 DNA reads as TGTGCCTGGAGTGTAACCCTGACAGGGGTTGAAAAACTGTTTTTT.

The chain links TRBV18 to TRBJ2-7; 8 nucleotides agree with TRBD1. V was pared by 1 base and J by 2 bases, with 1 base of the junction left unmatched. Germline-derived CDR1 and CDR2 are KGHSH and LQKENI. The CDR3 is made up of 14 amino acids. The CDR3 DNA reads as TGTGCCAGCTCACCACGGACAGGGCCCTACGAGCAGTACTTC. Amino acids: CASSPRTGPYEQYF.

The chain combines TRBV10-3 with TRBJ2-5; no definite D call. The CDR3 consists of 14 residues. CDR1 is ENHRY and CDR2 is SYGVKD in the germline V gene. V lost 0 bases to trimming and J lost 5 bases, with 10 bases between them. CDR3 loop: CAISESTNGETQYF. The DNA for the CDR3 is TGTGCCATCAGTGAGTCGACAAACGGGGAGACCCAGTACTTC.

The chain has TRBV5-4 and TRBJ1-1; 8 positions match TRBD1. Losses at the gene ends were 4 bases for V and 7 bases for J; bases not matched to a gene: 3. Germline V lookup: CDR1 SGHNT, CDR2 YYREEE (reference sequence). CDR3 length: 12 amino acids. Here the CDR3 DNA reads TGTGCCAGCAGCAGGACAGGGCTTGAAGCTTTCTTT. The encoded protein is CASSRTGLEAFF.

About this clone itself: The conserved phenylalanine or tryptophan is not found at the CDR3 terminus, so this likely reflects a read error. No DNA is shown, since the ends of the CDR3 on it are uncertain; the CDR3 is the one TCRdb lists. The CDR3 sequence is CASSYIPGGVWGAGE. The rearrangement links TRBV6-6 to TRBJ1-1. Both ends counted, the CDR3 spans 15 residues. Germline loops: CDR1 MNHNY, CDR2 SVGAGI (reference sequence).

The chain couples TRBV30 to TRBJ2-1; 10 bases line up with TRBD2. Germline trimming cut 2 bases from V and 0 bases from J; bases unmatched to any gene: 7. The CDR3 consists of 17 residues. Germline assignment: CDR1 GTSNPN and CDR2 SVGIG (reference sequence). The CDR3 reads CAWSSTTSGVSYNEQFF. The DNA for the CDR3 is TGTGCCTGGAGTTCCACCACTAGCGGGGTCTCCTACAATGAGCAGTTCTTC.

The chain carries TRBV6-1 and TRBJ2-3; D gene ambiguous. There are 15 residues in the CDR3. The ends were cut back, 1 base at V and 2 bases at J, with 10 bases in the middle. The germline gives CDR1 MNHNS, CDR2 SASEGT. CDR3 sequence reads: CASSEGVLSTDTQYF. DNA for the CDR3: TGTGCCAGCAGTGAAGGTGTCCTTTCCACAGATACGCAGTATTTT.

The genes are TRBV18 and TRBJ2-7, with 8 bases identical to TRBD2. The CDR3 covers 15 residues. V lost 2 bases and J lost 4; bases outside the gene matches: 7. Germline-derived CDR1 and CDR2 are KGHSH and LQKENI. CDR3 amino acids: CASSPTAGVGYEQYF. The CDR3 DNA reads TGTGCCAGCTCACCAACAGCGGGAGTAGGGTACGAGCAGTACTTC.

The V call is TRBV7-9, the J call TRBJ1-1; no firm D call. The V gene's germline CDR1 is SEHNR and CDR2 FQNEAQ (reference sequence). CDR3 length: 14 residues. The ends were cut back, 2 bases at V and 3 bases at J, with 10 bases in the middle. DNA for the CDR3: TGTGCCAGCAGCTTATTAGGTCTATACACTGAAGCTTTCTTT. It specifies CASSLLGLYTEAFF.

The V gene is TRBV5-1, the J gene TRBJ2-1, with 9 bases fitting TRBD2. Germline trimming cut 4 bases from V and 3 bases from J; bases unmatched to any gene: 2. CDR3 length: 14 amino acids. The germline CDR1 and CDR2 sequences are SGHRS and YFSETQ. CDR3 sequence: CASSQREDYNEQFF. CDR3 DNA: TGCGCCAGCAGCCAGCGGGAGGACTACAATGAGCAGTTCTTC.

This chain links TRBV2 with TRBJ1-5; 7 nucleotides align to TRBD1. Germline loops: CDR1 SNHLY, CDR2 FYNNEI. Trimming at V came to 6 bases and at J to 4 bases, leaving 9 bases not matched to a gene. The CDR3 length is 15 residues. The CDR3 loop reads CASSRGTRLNQPQHF. The CDR3 DNA sequence: TGTGCCAGCAGCAGGGGGACACGCCTAAATCAGCCCCAGCATTTT.

V is TRBV9 and J is TRBJ1-1; 7 positions agree with TRBD1. Germline values: CDR1 SGDLS, CDR2 YYNGEE. This CDR3 has 14 residues. Unmatched junction bases numbered 7, after V lost 3 bases and J lost 5 bases. The CDR3 spells CASSAQTGRTEAFF. As DNA, the CDR3 is TGTGCCAGCAGCGCTCAGACAGGGAGGACTGAAGCTTTCTTT.

This clone was recorded only once. CDR3 residues: CASSYFDPNTEAFF. The CDR3 nucleotides are TGTGCCAGCAGTTACTTTGACCCGAACACTGAAGCTTTCTTT. This chain joins TRBV6-6 and TRBJ1-1, with D uncertain. Trimming removed 1 base from V and 1 base from J, with 7 bases in between. The germline CDR1 and CDR2 sequences are MNHNY and SVGAGI (reference sequence). The length of the CDR3 is 14 residues.

This chain links TRBV11-2 with TRBJ2-1; perhaps D is TRBD1 or TRBD2 (5 bases each). CDR3 size: 13 residues. V was cut by 5 bases and J by 5 bases, with 10 bases left in between. Germline V gene sequence: CDR1 SGHAT, CDR2 FQNNGV. CDR3 sequence (DNA): TGTGCCAGCAGCCGGGACCAGCACAATGAGCAGTTCTTC. Its protein is CASSRDQHNEQFF.

This chain uses TRBV2 with TRBJ1-2; 8 positions match TRBD1. The CDR3 contains 14 residues. From germline, CDR1 is SNHLY and CDR2 FYNNEI. V gave up 4 bases and J gave up 3 bases; unmatched junction bases: 4. CDR3 nucleotide sequence: TGTGCCAGCAGTGTGTACAGGGGGGACTATGGCTACACCTTC. It encodes CASSVYRGDYGYTF.